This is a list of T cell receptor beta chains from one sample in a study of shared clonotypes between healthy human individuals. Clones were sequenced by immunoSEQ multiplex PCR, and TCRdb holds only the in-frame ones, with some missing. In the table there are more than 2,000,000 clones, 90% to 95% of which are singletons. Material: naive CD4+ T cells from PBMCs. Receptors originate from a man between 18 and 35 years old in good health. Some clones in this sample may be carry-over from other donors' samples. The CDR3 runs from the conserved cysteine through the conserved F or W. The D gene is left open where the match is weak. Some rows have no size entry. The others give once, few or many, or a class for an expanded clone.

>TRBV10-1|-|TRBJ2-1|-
CASSDGLALGNEQFF
TGCGCCAGCAGTGACGGTCTAGCTCTGGGCAATGAGCAGTTCTTC
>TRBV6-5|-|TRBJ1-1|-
CASSYPREAFF
TGTGCCAGCAGTTACCCACGTGAAGCTTTCTTT
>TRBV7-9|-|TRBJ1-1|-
CASSSSDLRAFF
TGTGCCAGCAGCTCCTCTGACCTCCGGGCTTTCTTT
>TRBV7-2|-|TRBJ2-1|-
CASSYSSYNEQFF
TGTGCCAGCAGCTACTCCTCCTACAATGAGCAGTTCTTC
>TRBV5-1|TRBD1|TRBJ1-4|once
CASSPGTGGVNNEKLFF
TGCGCCAGCAGCCCCGGGACAGGGGGCGTCAATAATGAAAAACTGTTTTTT
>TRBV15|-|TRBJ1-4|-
CATSRRGVNNEKLFF
TGTGCCACCAGCAGGAGGGGGGTGAATAATGAAAAACTGTTTTTT
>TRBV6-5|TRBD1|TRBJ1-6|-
CASSFRDRGSPLHF
TGTGCCAGCAGCTTCCGGGACAGGGGTTCACCCCTCCACTTT
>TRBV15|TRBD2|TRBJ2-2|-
CATSDRLAIGTGELFF
TGTGCCACCAGCGACCGACTAGCGATCGGGACCGGGGAGCTGTTTTTT
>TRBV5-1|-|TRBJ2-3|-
CASSLDPSTHTQYF
TGCGCCAGCAGCTTGGACCCCAGCACACATACGCAGTATTTT
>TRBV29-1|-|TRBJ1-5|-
CSVAGTDGNQPQHF
TGCAGCGTTGCAGGGACGGACGGCAATCAGCCCCAGCATTTT
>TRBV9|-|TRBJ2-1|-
CASSRQAPNEQFF
TGTGCCAGCAGCCGGCAGGCTCCCAATGAGCAGTTCTTC
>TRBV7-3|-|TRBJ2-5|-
CASSSGPRRTQYF
TGTGCCAGCAGCTCCGGACCCCGGCGGACCCAGTACTTC
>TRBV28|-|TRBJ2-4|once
CASSLGARVHIQYF
TGTGCCAGCAGTTTGGGGGCCCGGGTACACATTCAGTACTTC
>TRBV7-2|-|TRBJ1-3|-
CASSLAGARTGNTIYF
TGTGCCAGCAGCTTAGCGGGGGCGCGTACCGGAAACACCATATATTTT
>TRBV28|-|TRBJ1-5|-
CASIQWKNQPQHF
TGTGCCAGCATCCAGTGGAAAAATCAGCCCCAGCATTTT
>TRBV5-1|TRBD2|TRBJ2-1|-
CASSLDLAAGREFF
TGCGCCAGCAGCTTGGATCTAGCGGCTGGGAGGGAGTTCTTC
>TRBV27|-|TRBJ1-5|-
CASSRFGTASNQPQHF
TGTGCCAGCAGTCGTTTTGGTACAGCTAGCAATCAGCCCCAGCATTTT
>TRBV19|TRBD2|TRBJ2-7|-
CASSIDGPPLAGESWVYEQYF
TGTGCCAGTAGTATAGATGGGCCCCCGCTAGCGGGAGAAAGTTGGGTCTACGAGCAGTACTTC
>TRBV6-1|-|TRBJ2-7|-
CASSEFIGVAYEQYF
TGTGCCAGCAGTGAATTCATCGGGGTCGCCTACGAGCAGTACTTC
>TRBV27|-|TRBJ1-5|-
CASSLWAESNQPQHF
TGTGCCAGCAGTTTATGGGCCGAAAGCAATCAGCCCCAGCATTTT
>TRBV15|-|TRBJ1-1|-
CATSRHMNTEAFF
TGTGCCACCAGCAGGCATATGAACACTGAAGCTTTCTTT
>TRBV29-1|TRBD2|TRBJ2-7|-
CSVLAGVSYEQYF
TGCAGCGTACTAGCGGGAGTCTCCTACGAGCAGTACTTC
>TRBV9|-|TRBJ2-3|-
CASSVGTDTQYF
TGTGCCAGCAGCGTAGGGACAGATACGCAGTATTTT
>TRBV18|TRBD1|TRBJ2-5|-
CASSPQGADVQETQYF
TGTGCCAGCTCACCACAGGGGGCGGACGTACAAGAGACCCAGTACTTC
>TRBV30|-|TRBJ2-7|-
CAWSVPGGLSYEQYF
TGTGCCTGGAGTGTACCGGGGGGCCTCTCCTACGAGCAGTACTTC
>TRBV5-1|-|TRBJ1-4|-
CASSPAPNEKLFF
TGCGCCAGCAGCCCCGCCCCGAATGAAAAACTGTTTTTT
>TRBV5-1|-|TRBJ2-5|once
CASNVAAQETQYF
TGCGCCAGCAACGTGGCAGCCCAAGAGACCCAGTACTTC
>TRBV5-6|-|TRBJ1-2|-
CASSGGQSLGYGYTF
TGTGCCAGCAGCGGTGGACAGAGCCTGGGGTATGGCTACACCTTC
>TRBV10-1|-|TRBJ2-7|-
CASSDSYRRPGDSHEQYF
TGCGCCAGCAGTGACTCATACCGCCGACCCGGTGATTCACACGAGCAGTACTTC
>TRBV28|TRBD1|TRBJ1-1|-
CASRPNPGQPVMNTEAFF
TGTGCCAGCAGGCCAAACCCGGGACAGCCCGTCATGAACACTGAAGCTTTCTTT
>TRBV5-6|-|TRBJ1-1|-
CASSLDMQGTEAFF
TGTGCCAGCAGCTTGGACATGCAGGGCACTGAAGCTTTCTTT
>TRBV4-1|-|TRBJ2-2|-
CASSQVKPGKAGELFF
TGCGCCAGCAGCCAAGTTAAGCCAGGGAAGGCCGGGGAGCTGTTTTTT
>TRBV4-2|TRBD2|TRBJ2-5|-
CASSQRAGGLQETQYF
TGTGCCAGCAGCCAGAGGGCGGGAGGGCTCCAAGAGACCCAGTACTTC
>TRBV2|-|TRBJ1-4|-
CASSESGRWREKLFF
TGTGCCAGCAGTGAATCCGGGAGGTGGCGTGAAAAACTGTTTTTT
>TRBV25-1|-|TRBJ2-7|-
CASKGLYEQYF
TGTGCCAGCAAGGGATTATACGAGCAGTACTTC
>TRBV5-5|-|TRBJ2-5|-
CASSRPRGRALETQYF
TGTGCCAGCAGCCGACCGAGGGGGAGGGCTTTAGAGACCCAGTACTTC
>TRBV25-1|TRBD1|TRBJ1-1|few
CASSPPTGGRTEAFF
TGTGCCAGCAGTCCCCCGACAGGGGGAAGGACTGAAGCTTTCTTT
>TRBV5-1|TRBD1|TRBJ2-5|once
CASRGQLEETQYF
TGCGCCAGCAGGGGACAGTTAGAAGAGACCCAGTACTTC
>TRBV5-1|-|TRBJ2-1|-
CASSHGQMSVYNEQFF
TGCGCCAGCAGCCATGGACAGATGTCGGTTTACAATGAGCAGTTCTTC
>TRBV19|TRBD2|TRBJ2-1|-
CASSPRTSGSGDEQFF
TGTGCCAGTAGTCCCCGGACTAGCGGGAGTGGGGATGAGCAGTTCTTC
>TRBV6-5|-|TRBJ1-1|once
CASRQSEGGVAFF
TGTGCCAGCAGACAATCCGAGGGGGGGGTGGCTTTCTTT